The 28 T cell receptor beta chains given below trace back to one sample, sequenced in a study of cytomegalovirus exposure and HLA in healthy donors. Both 60 Vbeta primers and 13 Jbeta primers went into the PCR. TCRdb keeps only in-frame clones here, not all; method: immunoSEQ multiplex PCR. The sample carries over 150,000 clones, approximately 80% recorded once. The sample consisted of PBMCs. The receptors originated from a middle-aged woman in good health and CMV-seropositive.

Only a few counts were recorded for this clone. This chain uses TRBV10-1 with TRBJ2-3, with 11 bases lining up with TRBD2. This CDR3 comprises 16 residues. With V trimmed by 3 bases and J by 3 bases, 5 bases remained unmatched. The germline gives CDR1 WNHNN, CDR2 SYGVQD (reference sequence). CDR3 protein: CASSELAGEGTDTQYF. The CDR3 coding sequence is TGCGCCAGCAGTGAACTAGCGGGAGAAGGGACAGATACGCAGTATTTT.

Turning to this clone: The same CDR3 can be traced to other DNA sequences in this sample. J is TRBJ2-5 and V is TRBV13; 8 positions match TRBD1. Germline trimming cut 3 bases from V and 4 bases from J; bases unmatched to any gene: 10. The V gene's germline CDR1 is PRHDT and CDR2 FYEKMQ (reference sequence). CDR3 length equals 16 residues. The CDR3 DNA follows: TGTGCCAGCAGCTTGTCTGGACAGGGAAGAAGAGAGACCCAGTACTTC. Encoded protein: CASSLSGQGRRETQYF.

Here the CDR3 DNA reads TGTGCCAGCTCGCCGACAGGGCAAAGCACAGATACGCAGTATTTT. Encoded protein: CASSPTGQSTDTQYF. V and J are TRBV18 and TRBJ2-3, with TRBD1 matching over 7 bases. This CDR3 has 15 amino acids. V dropped 6 bases and J dropped 0; count of bases not matched to a gene: 6. Germline V lookup: CDR1 KGHSH, CDR2 LQKENI.

This chain links TRBV9 with TRBJ2-3, with 14 bases that match TRBD2. The CDR3 consists of 21 residues. Trimming removed 0 bases from V and 6 bases from J; junction bases left unmatched: 18. Germline loops: CDR1 SGDLS, CDR2 YYNGEE. The CDR3: CASSVVGEGAGLAGGADTQYF. The DNA for the CDR3 is TGTGCCAGCAGCGTAGTGGGGGAAGGGGCCGGACTAGCGGGAGGTGCCGATACGCAGTATTTT.

The chain recombines TRBV27 with TRBJ2-7, with 11 bases that match TRBD2. V lost 2 bases, J lost 2 bases, and 2 bases stayed unmatched. The CDR3 runs 15 residues. Germline V gene lookup returns CDR1 MNHEY and CDR2 SMNVEV (reference sequence). The CDR3 spells CASSLDSGRAYEQYF. DNA for the CDR3: TGTGCCAGCAGTTTAGATAGCGGGAGGGCCTACGAGCAGTACTTC.

This rearrangement joins TRBV5-4 to TRBJ2-3, with TRBD2 matching 15 bases. Germline V lookup: CDR1 SGHNT, CDR2 YYREEE (reference sequence). CDR3 length: 16 amino acids. J gave up 7 bases and V 4 bases, and 7 bases lay outside the gene matches. CDR3 DNA sequence: TGTGCCAGCAGCCGAGGACTAGCGGGAGGGCCGAATACGCAGTATTTT. Translation: CASSRGLAGGPNTQYF.

J is TRBJ2-7 and V is TRBV9; 15 bases are shared with TRBD2. V shed 0 bases and J 3 bases; nucleotides not matched to a gene: 4. The CDR3 consists of 17 residues. Per the germline V gene, CDR1 is SGDLS and CDR2 is YYNGEE. For the CDR3, the DNA is TGTGCCAGCAGCGTAGGGACTAGCGGGAGGGCAAACTACGAGCAGTACTTC. Amino acid sequence: CASSVGTSGRANYEQYF.

This clone was counted only a few times. The CDR3, as DNA: TGCAGCGCAGAACTAGCGGGAGCTGCTAGCACAGATACGCAGTATTTT. The encoded protein is CSAELAGAASTDTQYF. V and J are TRBV29-1 and TRBJ2-3; 11 bases are shared with TRBD2. This CDR3 has 16 residues. Germline V CDR1 and CDR2: SQVTM, ANQGSEA. V dropped 7 bases and J dropped 0; count of bases not matched to a gene: 9.

The chain combines TRBV5-6 with TRBJ1-1; 7 bases fit TRBD1. Germline CDR1 is SGHDT and CDR2 is YYEEEE. The CDR3 has 14 amino acids. After removal of 0 bases from V and 10 bases from J, the junction contained 9 bases not matched to a gene. The CDR3: CASSLGQGVSIAFF. The CDR3 nucleotides are TGTGCCAGCAGCTTGGGGCAGGGGGTATCTATAGCTTTCTTT.

This clone was seen a few times. V gene TRBV27 combines with J gene TRBJ2-7, with 7 positions matching TRBD2. V shed 10 bases, J shed 0 bases, and the junction held 12 bases outside the gene matches. This CDR3 is 15 amino acids long. In germline, CDR1 is MNHEY, CDR2 SMNVEV (reference sequence). CDR3 bases: TGTGCCAACGAACTAGGAGCGGGAACCTCCTACGAGCAGTACTTC. Its translation: CANELGAGTSYEQYF.

This clone occurred once. This chain joins TRBV5-4 and TRBJ2-5; 12 nucleotides align to TRBD1. The trim removed 5 bases at V and 5 bases at J, leaving 7 bases unmatched. CDR1 SGHNT and CDR2 YYREEE come from the germline V gene (reference sequence). The length of the CDR3 is 15 residues. This CDR3 reads CASRSGQGAGETQYF. In DNA, the CDR3 is TGTGCCAGCAGGTCGGGACAGGGGGCAGGTGAGACCCAGTACTTC.

This clone has more than one count but fewer than ten. V usage is TRBV5-1 and J usage is TRBJ2-1; D may be TRBD2 (5 bases). The CDR3 is made up of 13 amino acids. Per the germline V gene, CDR1 is SGHRS and CDR2 is YFSETQ. V was clipped by 2 bases and J by 8 bases, with 11 bases between them. CDR3 sequence: CASSFPSMDEQFF. The CDR3 nucleotides are TGCGCCAGCAGCTTTCCTAGCATGGATGAGCAGTTCTTC.

J is TRBJ1-2 and V is TRBV19; TRBD1 is a possible D gene (6 bases). Trimming shortened V by 2 bases and J by 6 bases, and 16 bases separated the two germline ends. Germline V lookup: CDR1 LNHDA, CDR2 SQIVND (reference sequence). There are 15 residues in the CDR3. CDR3 residues: CASSINREVTDGYTF. CDR3 nucleotide sequence: TGTGCCAGTAGTATAAACAGGGAAGTTACGGATGGCTACACCTTC.

J is TRBJ2-2 and V is TRBV7-3; the D is unclear. The CDR3 is made up of 15 amino acids. Germline CDR1 SGHTA, CDR2 FQGTGA. Trimming removed 1 base at V and 10 bases at J, with 16 bases between. CDR3 in DNA: TGTGCCAGCAGCTTAAATAACTACCCAGCCGAGGAGCTGTTTTTT. Its protein is CASSLNNYPAEELFF.

The CDR3 nucleotides are TGTGCCATCACCGGGACTAGCGGGAGTTCATACAATGAGCAGTTCTTC. Protein: CAITGTSGSSYNEQFF. V gene TRBV10-3 combines with J gene TRBJ2-1; 14 bases match TRBD2. This CDR3 has 16 residues. The germline CDR1 and CDR2 sequences are ENHRY and SYGVKD. J gave up 4 bases and V 7 bases, and 6 bases lay outside the gene matches.

The chain uses TRBV30 and TRBJ2-1; D ambiguous. CDR1 GTSNPN and CDR2 SVGIG come from the germline V gene (reference sequence). V dropped 2 bases and J dropped 9 bases, with 8 bases sitting between them. This CDR3 contains 11 residues. As DNA, the CDR3 is TGTGCCTGGAGTCTCAGCGTTGAGCAGTTCTTC. It specifies CAWSLSVEQFF.

V and J are TRBV5-4 and TRBJ1-1; D remains unclear. Germline V CDR1 and CDR2: SGHNT, YYREEE (reference sequence). The CDR3 covers 13 residues. V was shortened by 0 bases and J by 6 bases, with 9 bases between the two germline ends. The CDR3 DNA is TGTGCCAGCAGCTTGGAAGGTGGAGCTGAAGCTTTCTTT. Protein: CASSLEGGAEAFF.

The chain joins TRBV5-1 to TRBJ1-1; unclear D gene. This CDR3 contains 13 residues. Germline V lookup: CDR1 SGHRS, CDR2 YFSETQ. Trimming pared 0 bases from V and 11 bases from J, leaving 14 bases between. The CDR3 region has the DNA TGCGCCAGCAGCTTGGTGTCTGACTTGGAGGCTTTCTTT. Its translation is CASSLVSDLEAFF.

The chain carries TRBV11-3 and TRBJ2-1; D not resolved. The CDR3 is 15 amino acids. Germline V CDR1 and CDR2: SGHNT, YENEEA. V lost 1 base and J lost 0, with 7 bases in between. CDR3 protein: CASSLAPSSYNEQFF. CDR3 in DNA: TGTGCCAGCAGCTTAGCCCCGAGCTCCTACAATGAGCAGTTCTTC.

This chain joins TRBV28 and TRBJ2-1; no clear D gene. V was shortened by 4 bases and J by 4 bases, with 8 bases between the two germline ends. The germline V gene encodes CDR1 MDHEN and CDR2 SYDVKM. The CDR3 consists of 13 residues. CDR3 in amino acids: CASSSNNYNEQFF. For the CDR3, the DNA is TGTGCCAGCAGTTCCAACAATTACAATGAGCAGTTCTTC.

The chain couples TRBV2 to TRBJ2-1; D is ambiguous. Germline V gene data show CDR1 as SNHLY and CDR2 as FYNNEI. The CDR3 contains 14 residues. V was clipped by 8 bases and J by 1 base, with 12 bases between them. The CDR3 nucleotides are TGTGCCAGCGGGTGGAGTAGTTCCTACAATGAGCAGTTCTTC. Protein: CASGWSSSYNEQFF.

This clone showed up just once. The gene calls are TRBV2 and TRBJ1-2; D is unresolved. CDR1 and CDR2 from the germline V gene are SNHLY and FYNNEI. This CDR3 is 14 amino acids long. Trimming pared 2 bases from V and 3 bases from J, leaving 10 bases between. The CDR3 loop is CASSEFRQYYGYTF. The CDR3 coding sequence is TGTGCCAGCAGTGAATTCAGGCAGTACTATGGCTACACCTTC.

The J gene is TRBJ2-1, the V gene TRBV30; 7 positions match TRBD2. V lost 6 bases, J lost 5 bases, and 7 bases stayed unmatched. The CDR3 has 13 residues. In germline, CDR1 is GTSNPN, CDR2 SVGIG (reference sequence). The CDR3 here is CACAWEGHNEQFF. The CDR3 DNA is TGTGCCTGTGCCTGGGAGGGACACAATGAGCAGTTCTTC. Using reference TRBV30 and TRBJ2-1 for the parts outside the CDR3, the full variable domain is SQTIHQWPATLVQPVGSPLSLECTVEGTSNPNLYWYRQAAGRGLQLLFYSVGIGQISSEVPQNLSASRPQDRQFILSSKKLLLSDSGFYLCACAWEGHNEQFFGPGTRLTVL.

The chain combines TRBV5-1 with TRBJ2-1; maybe TRBD1 (6 bases). The CDR3 loop spans 16 amino acids. CDR1 and CDR2 from the germline V gene are SGHRS and YFSETQ. Trimming took 2 bases from V and 2 from J, leaving 14 bases between them. The CDR3 region is CASSLLQGPTYNEQFF. In DNA, the CDR3 is TGCGCCAGCAGCTTATTACAGGGTCCAACCTACAATGAGCAGTTCTTC.

This chain connects TRBV4-1 to TRBJ2-7, with D possibly matching TRBD1 (6 bases). V lost 2 bases, J lost 4 bases, and 12 bases lay in between. This CDR3 is built from 14 residues. CDR1 and CDR2 (germline): MGHRA, YSYEKL. CDR3 nucleotides: TGCGCCAGCAGCCAATCCAGGGGCAGATACGAGCAGTACTTC. Translated, it gives CASSQSRGRYEQYF.

The J gene is TRBJ1-4, the V gene TRBV7-6, with D perhaps TRBD1 (5 bases). The V and J ends lost 0 bases and 7 bases respectively, with 6 bases between them. The CDR3 runs to 13 residues. From germline, CDR1 is SGHVS and CDR2 FNYEAQ. CDR3 sequence reads: CASSLAQGEKLFF. CDR3 DNA sequence: TGTGCCAGCAGCTTAGCCCAGGGTGAAAAACTGTTTTTT. Complete variable domain (other parts from reference TRBV7-6 and TRBJ1-4): GAGVSQSPRYKVTKRGQDVALRCDPISGHVSLYWYRQALGQGPEFLTYFNYEAQQDKSGLPNDRFSAERPEGSISTLTIQRTEQRDSAMYRCASSLAQGEKLFFGSGTQLSVL.

The rearrangement links TRBV27 to TRBJ2-7; TRBD2 is a possible D gene (6 bases). The V end was cut by 8 bases, the J end by 0 bases, with 14 bases between. CDR1 and CDR2 (germline): MNHEY, SMNVEV (reference sequence). This CDR3 has 14 amino acids. Written as DNA, the CDR3 is TGTGCCAGCCAACCTACGGGGGTCTCCTACGAGCAGTACTTC. It yields the protein CASQPTGVSYEQYF.

The chain has TRBV6-5 and TRBJ2-1, with 15 bases matching TRBD2. Germline values: CDR1 MNHEY, CDR2 SVGAGI. The CDR3 spans 15 residues. With V trimmed by 5 bases and J by 7 bases, 3 bases remained unmatched. CDR3 nucleotide sequence: TGTGCCAGCAGTCGCGGGACTAGCGGGAGGAATGAGCAGTTCTTC. Encoded protein: CASSRGTSGRNEQFF.